The TCR beta chain under discussion was sequenced for a study of T cell responses to AZD1222 COVID-19 vaccine. Sequencing was performed with immunoSEQ multiplex PCR; in TCRdb, only in-frame clones are kept and a portion is missing. Here the sample spans 85,000 to 110,000 clones, 80% to 90% being singletons. The CDR3 consists of 13 residues. Germline CDR1 reads MNHEY; CDR2 reads SMNVEV (reference sequence). Trimming shortened V by 2 bases and J by 6 bases, and 5 bases separated the two germline ends. The sample consisted of peripheral blood, taken on day 0 of AZD1222 vaccination. This TCR was recovered from an adult in good health. The J gene is TRBJ2-6, the V gene TRBV27; D is ambiguous. CDR3 in amino acids: CASSLREANVLTF. In nucleotides, the CDR3 is TGTGCCAGCAGTTTACGTGAGGCCAACGTCCTGACTTTC.